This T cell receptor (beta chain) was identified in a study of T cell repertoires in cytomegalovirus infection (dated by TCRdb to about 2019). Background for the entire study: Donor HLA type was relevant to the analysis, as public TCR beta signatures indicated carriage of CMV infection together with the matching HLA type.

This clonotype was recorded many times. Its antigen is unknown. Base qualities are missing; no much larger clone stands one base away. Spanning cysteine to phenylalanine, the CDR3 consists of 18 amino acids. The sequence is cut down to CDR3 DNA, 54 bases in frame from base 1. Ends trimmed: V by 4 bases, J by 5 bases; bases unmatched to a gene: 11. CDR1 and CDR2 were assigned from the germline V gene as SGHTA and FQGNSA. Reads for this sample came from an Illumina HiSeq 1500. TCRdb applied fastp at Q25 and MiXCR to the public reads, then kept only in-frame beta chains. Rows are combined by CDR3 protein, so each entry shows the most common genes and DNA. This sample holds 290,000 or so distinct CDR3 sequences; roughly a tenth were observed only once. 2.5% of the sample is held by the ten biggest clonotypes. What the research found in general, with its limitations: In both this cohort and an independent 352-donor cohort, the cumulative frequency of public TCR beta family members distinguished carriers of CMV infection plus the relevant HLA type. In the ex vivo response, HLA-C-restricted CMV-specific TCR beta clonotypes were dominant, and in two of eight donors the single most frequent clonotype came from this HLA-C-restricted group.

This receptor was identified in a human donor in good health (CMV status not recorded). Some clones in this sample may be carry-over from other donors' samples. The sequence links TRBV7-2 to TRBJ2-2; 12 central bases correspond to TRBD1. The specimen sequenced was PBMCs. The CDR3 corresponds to CASSSVLRDRGRTGELFF. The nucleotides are TGTGCCAGCAGCTCCGTTCTAAGGGACAGGGGGCGGACCGGGGAGCTGTTTTTT.